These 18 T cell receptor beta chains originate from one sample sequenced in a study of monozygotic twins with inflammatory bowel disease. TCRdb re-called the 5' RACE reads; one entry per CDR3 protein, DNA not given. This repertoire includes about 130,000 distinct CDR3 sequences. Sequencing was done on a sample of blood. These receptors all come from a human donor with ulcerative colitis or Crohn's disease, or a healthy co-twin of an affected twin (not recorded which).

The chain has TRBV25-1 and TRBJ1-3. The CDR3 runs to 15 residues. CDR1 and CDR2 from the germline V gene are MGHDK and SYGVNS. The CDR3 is CASSEYWDSGNTIYF.

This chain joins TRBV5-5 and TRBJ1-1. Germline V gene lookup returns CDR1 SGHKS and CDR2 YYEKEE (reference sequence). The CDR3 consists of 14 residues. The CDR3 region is CASSLRGVTPEAFF.

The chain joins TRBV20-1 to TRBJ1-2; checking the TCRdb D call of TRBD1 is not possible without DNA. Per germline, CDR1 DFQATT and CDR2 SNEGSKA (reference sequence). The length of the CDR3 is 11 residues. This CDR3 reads CSARVGAGYTF.

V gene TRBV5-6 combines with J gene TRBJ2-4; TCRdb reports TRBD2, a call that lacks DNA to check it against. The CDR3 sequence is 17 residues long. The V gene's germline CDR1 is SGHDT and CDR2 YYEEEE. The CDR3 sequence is CASSFRTSGRIKNIQYF.

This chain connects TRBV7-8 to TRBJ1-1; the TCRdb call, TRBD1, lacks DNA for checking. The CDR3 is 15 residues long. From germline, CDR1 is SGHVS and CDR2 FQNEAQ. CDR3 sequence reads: CASSLVSGLNTEAFF.

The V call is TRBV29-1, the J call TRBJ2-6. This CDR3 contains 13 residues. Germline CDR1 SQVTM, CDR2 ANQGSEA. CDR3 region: CSVPVLGANVLTF. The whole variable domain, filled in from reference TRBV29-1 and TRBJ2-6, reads SAVISQKPSRDICQRGTSLTIQCQVDSQVTMMFWYRQQPGQSLTLIATANQGSEATYESGFVIDKFPISRPNLTFSTLTVSNMSPEDSSIYLCSVPVLGANVLTFGAGSRLTVL.

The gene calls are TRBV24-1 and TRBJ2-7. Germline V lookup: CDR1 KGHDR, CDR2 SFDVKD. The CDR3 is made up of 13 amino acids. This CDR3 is CATGGRSSYEQYF.

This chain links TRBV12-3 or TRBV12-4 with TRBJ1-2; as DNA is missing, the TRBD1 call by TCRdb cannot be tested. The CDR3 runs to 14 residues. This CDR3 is CASTLTVANYGYTF.

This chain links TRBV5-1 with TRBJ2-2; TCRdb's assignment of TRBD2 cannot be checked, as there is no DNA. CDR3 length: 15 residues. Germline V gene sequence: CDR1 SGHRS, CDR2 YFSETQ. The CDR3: CASVQNGGNTGELFF. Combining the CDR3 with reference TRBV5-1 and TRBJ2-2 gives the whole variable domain KAGVTQTPRYLIKTRGQQVTLSCSPISGHRSVSWYQQTPGQGLQFLFEYFSETQRNKGNFPGRFSGRQFSNSRSEMNVSTLELGDSALYLCASVQNGGNTGELFFGEGSRLTVL.

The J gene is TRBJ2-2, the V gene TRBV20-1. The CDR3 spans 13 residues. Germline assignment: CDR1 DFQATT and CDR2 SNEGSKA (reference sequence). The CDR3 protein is CSVKERGTGELFF.

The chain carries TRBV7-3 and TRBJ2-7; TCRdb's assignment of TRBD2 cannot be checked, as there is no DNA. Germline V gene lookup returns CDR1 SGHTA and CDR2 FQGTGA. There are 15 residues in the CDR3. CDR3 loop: CASSLGPDSSYEQYF.

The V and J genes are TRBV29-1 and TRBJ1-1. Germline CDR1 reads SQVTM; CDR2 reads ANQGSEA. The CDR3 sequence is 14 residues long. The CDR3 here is CSVERDSINTEAFF.

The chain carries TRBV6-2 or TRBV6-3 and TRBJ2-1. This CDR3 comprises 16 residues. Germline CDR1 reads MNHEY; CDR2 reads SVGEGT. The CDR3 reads CASSYSSGSSYNEQFF.

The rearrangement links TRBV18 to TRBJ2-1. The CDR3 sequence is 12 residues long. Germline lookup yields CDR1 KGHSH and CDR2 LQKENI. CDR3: CASSPGLDEQFF.

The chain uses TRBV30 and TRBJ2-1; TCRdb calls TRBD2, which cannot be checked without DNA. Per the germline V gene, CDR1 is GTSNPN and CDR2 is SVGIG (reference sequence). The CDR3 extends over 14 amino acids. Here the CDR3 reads CAFRAGGPYNEQFF. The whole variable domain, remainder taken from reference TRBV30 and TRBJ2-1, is SQTIHQWPATLVQPVGSPLSLECTVEGTSNPNLYWYRQAAGRGLQLLFYSVGIGQISSEVPQNLSASRPQDRQFILSSKKLLLSDSGFYLCAFRAGGPYNEQFFGPGTRLTVL.

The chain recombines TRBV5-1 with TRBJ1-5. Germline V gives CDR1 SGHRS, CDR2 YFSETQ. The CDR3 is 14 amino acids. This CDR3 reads CASSFAGSNQPQHF.

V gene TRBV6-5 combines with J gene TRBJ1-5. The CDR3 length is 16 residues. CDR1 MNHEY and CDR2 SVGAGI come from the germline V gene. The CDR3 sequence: CASSSLKGVSNQPQHF.

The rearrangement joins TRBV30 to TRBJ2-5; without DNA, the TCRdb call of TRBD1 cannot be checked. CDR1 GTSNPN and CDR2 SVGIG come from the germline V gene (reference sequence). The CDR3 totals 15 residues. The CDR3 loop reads CAWASGSLYQETQYF.